A single sample gave rise to the 10 T cell receptor beta chains below, sequenced in a study of PD-1 blockade in classical Hodgkin lymphoma. Relapses following autologous stem cell transplantation were seen in all patients, with brentuximab vedotin exposure varying. The table came from immunoSEQ multiplex PCR; TCRdb's copy has only in-frame clones and leaves some out. This table has about 85,000 clones, around 90% appearing once. Sequencing was performed on peripheral blood mononuclear cells (PBMCs), taken before the second cycle of nivolumab. These receptors all stem from a human donor with classical Hodgkin lymphoma.

The gene calls are TRBV5-6 and TRBJ2-7; 7 bases agree with TRBD1. The CDR3 length is 13 residues. Germline CDR1 and CDR2: SGHDT and YYEEEE. V was clipped by 0 bases and J by 9 bases; unmatched bases: 6. In nucleotides, the CDR3 is TGTGCCAGCAGCTTGGCCGAGACAGGGATGCAGTACTTC. This translates into CASSLAETGMQYF.

The chain uses TRBV29-1 and TRBJ1-4; TRBD1 aligns across 7 bases. Germline CDR1 and CDR2: SQVTM and ANQGSEA. The CDR3 has 13 residues. V lost 7 bases to trimming and J lost 8 bases; unmatched junction nucleotides: 10. The CDR3 loop is CSAWGQGEEKLFF. The CDR3 coding sequence is TGCAGCGCCTGGGGTCAGGGGGAGGAAAAACTGTTTTTT.

The chain is built from TRBV5-1 and TRBJ1-1, with D possibly matching TRBD1 (6 bases). The V end lost 4 bases, the J end lost 4 bases, and 17 bases lay between the germline ends. Germline assignment: CDR1 SGHRS and CDR2 YFSETQ. CDR3 length equals 15 residues. Here the CDR3 reads CASSATGSGVTEAFF. For the CDR3, the DNA is TGCGCCAGCAGCGCAACAGGGTCGGGGGTCACTGAAGCTTTCTTT.

The V call is TRBV11-2, the J call TRBJ1-4; D not resolved. Germline V gene sequence: CDR1 SGHAT, CDR2 FQNNGV. The CDR3 length is 14 residues. The V gene lost 1 base and the J gene lost 7 bases, with 10 bases spanning the gap. CDR3: CASSLGRGSEKLFF. CDR3 nucleotides: TGTGCCAGCAGCTTAGGCCGAGGGAGTGAAAAACTGTTTTTT. Complete variable domain (other parts from reference TRBV11-2 and TRBJ1-4): EAGVAQSPRYKIIEKRQSVAFWCNPISGHATLYWYQQILGQGPKLLIQFQNNGVVDDSQLPKDRFSAERLKGVDSTLKIQPAKLEDSAVYLCASSLGRGSEKLFFGSGTQLSVL.

About this clone itself: This sample includes further DNA sequences coding for the same CDR3. This sequence joins TRBV27 and TRBJ2-1, with D uncertain. The germline V gene encodes CDR1 MNHEY and CDR2 SMNVEV (reference sequence). Trimming left V 3 bases short and J 4 bases short, with 7 bases between. This CDR3 spans 13 amino acids. CDR3 in amino acids: CASSLGSYNEQFF. CDR3 nucleotide sequence: TGTGCCAGCAGTTTGGGTTCGTACAATGAGCAGTTCTTC.

The genes are TRBV11-3 and TRBJ2-2; 10 bases agree with TRBD1. V gave up 3 bases and J gave up 6 bases; unmatched junction bases: 7. This CDR3 is 16 amino acids long. From germline, CDR1 is SGHNT and CDR2 YENEEA. CDR3: CASSLRQGAPPGELFF. The CDR3 DNA sequence: TGTGCCAGCAGCTTGAGACAGGGGGCGCCCCCCGGGGAGCTGTTTTTT.

This rearrangement joins TRBV4-1 to TRBJ1-3; TRBD1 aligns across 9 bases. This CDR3 spans 15 amino acids. Per the germline V gene, CDR1 is MGHRA and CDR2 is YSYEKL. V was clipped by 3 bases and J by 1 base; unmatched bases: 1. In DNA, the CDR3 is TGCGCCAGCAGCCAGGGGACAGGGTCTGGAAACACCATATATTTT. Its translation is CASSQGTGSGNTIYF.

The V and J genes are TRBV7-8 and TRBJ2-2; 9 bases align to TRBD1. V gave up 0 bases and J gave up 5 bases; unmatched junction bases: 4. This CDR3 region has 16 residues. Germline loops: CDR1 SGHVS, CDR2 FQNEAQ. CDR3 DNA sequence: TGTGCCAGCAGCTTAGCCTTGGGACAGGGAACCGGGGAGCTGTTTTTT. Its translation: CASSLALGQGTGELFF.

The chain employs TRBV5-5 and TRBJ2-7; TRBD2 is a possible D gene (5 bases). V was trimmed by 0 bases and J by 3 bases, leaving 10 bases between them. CDR3 length: 14 residues. Per germline, CDR1 SGHKS and CDR2 YYEKEE (reference sequence). CDR3 DNA: TGTGCCAGCAGCTTGGGGCCTAGCCTCTACGAGCAGTACTTC. Translation: CASSLGPSLYEQYF.

This clone was seen once. CDR3 amino acids: CASSQGTETLYEQYF. CDR3 sequence (DNA): TGTGCCAGCAGCCAGGGGACAGAGACCCTCTACGAGCAGTACTTC. The chain joins TRBV7-6 to TRBJ2-7, with 7 nucleotides matching TRBD1. This CDR3 is 15 amino acids long. The V gene end was trimmed by 5 bases and the J gene end by 3 bases; junction bases not matched to a gene: 10. The V gene's germline CDR1 is SGHVS and CDR2 FNYEAQ.